The 23 T cell receptor beta chains in this list originate from one sample, sequenced in a study of T-cell reconstitution after alpha-beta-depleted transplantation in children. The authors prepared the TCRbeta library with unique molecular identifiers. TCRdb itself ran the PCR reads through MiXCR, one entry per CDR3 protein. The sample lists about 500,000 distinct CDR3 sequences, around a third occurring once. The source was PBMCs from the stem cell graft donor, collected from the stem cell graft. These TCRs come from a human donor who donated a stem cell graft to a child with aplastic anemia.

This chain connects TRBV6-2 or TRBV6-3 to TRBJ2-3, with 7 bases identical to TRBD2. V was pared by 5 bases and J by 9 bases, with 2 bases of the junction left unmatched. CDR1 and CDR2 from the germline V gene are MNHEY and SVGEGT. The CDR3 is made up of 11 amino acids. The CDR3 DNA follows: TGTGCCAGCAGTGGGACTATCACGCAGTATTTT. The encoded protein is CASSGTITQYF.

This clonotype came up a few times. The chain combines TRBV29-1 with TRBJ2-5, with a possible D match to TRBD1 (5 bases). This CDR3 spans 12 amino acids. V lost 3 bases and J lost 5, with 10 bases in between. Germline CDR1 reads SQVTM; CDR2 reads ANQGSEA. CDR3 nucleotides: TGCAGCGTTGATGTGGGGCGTGAGACCCAGTACTTC. Amino acids: CSVDVGRETQYF.

V and J are TRBV19 and TRBJ1-1; 7 nucleotides line up with TRBD1. The J segment lost 5 bases and the V segment lost 7 bases, leaving 13 bases of the junction unmatched. This CDR3 region has 15 residues. Germline values: CDR1 LNHDA, CDR2 SQIVND (reference sequence). CDR3 amino acids: CASIYFGRGRTEAFF. CDR3 DNA: TGTGCCAGTATCTATTTTGGTAGGGGGCGGACTGAAGCTTTCTTT.

The chain has TRBV29-1 and TRBJ1-3, with D uncertain. CDR3 length: 13 amino acids. Germline loops: CDR1 SQVTM, CDR2 ANQGSEA. Deletions cut 2 bases from V and 2 bases from J, with 7 bases between. CDR3 region: CSVEKGPGNTIYF. For the CDR3, the DNA is TGCAGCGTTGAAAAAGGGCCTGGAAACACCATATATTTT. Complete variable domain (other parts from reference TRBV29-1 and TRBJ1-3): SAVISQKPSRDICQRGTSLTIQCQVDSQVTMMFWYRQQPGQSLTLIATANQGSEATYESGFVIDKFPISRPNLTFSTLTVSNMSPEDSSIYLCSVEKGPGNTIYFGEGSWLTVV.

There are a few counts of this clonotype. The chain has TRBV7-8 and TRBJ1-5; D gene ambiguous. Trimming shortened V by 5 bases and J by 7 bases, and 15 bases separated the two germline ends. This CDR3 region has 14 residues. The germline V gene has CDR1 SGHVS and CDR2 FQNEAQ. The CDR3 loop reads CASSTSRVSQPQHF. The CDR3 region has the DNA TGTGCCAGCAGCACGAGTAGGGTTAGCCAGCCCCAGCATTTT.

The CDR3 DNA sequence: TGTGCCAGCTCACCGCCGGACAGGGACCACGAGCAGTACTTC. This translates into CASSPPDRDHEQYF. This rearrangement joins TRBV18 to TRBJ2-7; 8 bases are shared with TRBD1. Germline lookup yields CDR1 KGHSH and CDR2 LQKENI. With V trimmed by 3 bases and J by 5 bases, 6 bases remained unmatched. The CDR3 is 14 amino acids.

V gene TRBV7-2 combines with J gene TRBJ2-7; 10 bases are a match to TRBD2. Germline lookup yields CDR1 SGHTA and CDR2 FQGNSA. This CDR3 is built from 16 residues. Unmatched junction bases numbered 7, after V lost 5 bases and J lost 0 bases. CDR3 region: CASSQLAGSPSYEQYF. In DNA, the CDR3 is TGTGCCAGCAGCCAACTAGCGGGATCCCCCTCCTACGAGCAGTACTTC.

Notes on this clonotype: One end of the junction varies from germline; a read error may be responsible. The V gene is TRBV3-1, the J gene TRBJ2-7; D gene uncertain. From germline, CDR1 is LGHDT and CDR2 YNNKEL (reference sequence). The CDR3 runs to 11 residues. CDR3 DNA: TGTGCCAGCAGCCAAGGAGGACCGCCGATCTTC. Its protein product is CASSQGGPPIF.

There are a few counts of this clonotype. This sequence joins TRBV6-5 and TRBJ1-1, with D possibly TRBD1 on 6 matching bases. The CDR3 is made up of 14 amino acids. Germline CDR1 and CDR2: MNHEY and SVGAGI. The V gene lost 8 bases and the J gene lost 1 base, with 14 bases spanning the gap. The CDR3: CASRVGQRNTEAFF. For the CDR3, the DNA is TGTGCCAGCCGGGTCGGACAGCGGAACACTGAAGCTTTCTTT.

This chain links TRBV12-3 or TRBV12-4 with TRBJ2-5, with D uncertain. CDR3 length equals 11 residues. The V gene lost 7 bases and the J gene lost 5 bases, with 8 bases spanning the gap. In nucleotides, the CDR3 is TGTGCCAGCAAGAGGCTTGAGACCCAGTACTTC. This sequence encodes CASKRLETQYF.

The sample holds a few counts of this clonotype. The chain recombines TRBV7-6 with TRBJ2-1, with 10 bases that match TRBD2. Germline V gene data show CDR1 as SGHVS and CDR2 as FNYEAQ. The V segment lost 1 base and the J segment 6 bases; nucleotides outside the gene matches: 3. CDR3 length equals 15 residues. CDR3 DNA sequence: TGTGCCAGCAGCTTAGTGGCTAGCGGGGGCAATGAGCAGTTCTTC. This encodes CASSLVASGGNEQFF. Supplemented by reference TRBV7-6 and TRBJ2-1, the full variable domain reads GAGVSQSPRYKVTKRGQDVALRCDPISGHVSLYWYRQALGQGPEFLTYFNYEAQQDKSGLPNDRFSAERPEGSISTLTIQRTEQRDSAMYRCASSLVASGGNEQFFGPGTRLTVL.

This chain joins TRBV19 and TRBJ2-1, with D unclear. Germline CDR1 LNHDA, CDR2 SQIVND (reference sequence). V was pared by 5 bases and J by 0 bases, with 8 bases between. CDR3 length: 14 amino acids. CDR3 sequence (DNA): TGTGCCAGTAGTGAACAGAGCTCCTACAATGAGCAGTTCTTC. Amino acid sequence: CASSEQSSYNEQFF.

The chain couples TRBV4-3 to TRBJ2-1; TRBD1 aligns across 10 bases. This CDR3 has 18 residues. Germline V CDR1 and CDR2: LGHNA, YSLEER. V trimming: 0 bases; J trimming: 2 bases; junction bases outside the gene matches: 7. The CDR3 sequence: CASSQDRSGTGAYNEQFF. CDR3 DNA: TGCGCCAGCAGCCAAGATCGATCCGGGACAGGGGCCTACAATGAGCAGTTCTTC.

This chain uses TRBV5-1 with TRBJ2-2, with 10 bases lining up with TRBD1. Germline-derived CDR1 and CDR2 are SGHRS and YFSETQ. V lost 4 bases, J lost 4 bases, and 4 bases stayed unmatched. The CDR3 runs to 15 residues. CDR3 in amino acids: CASSRTGGTTGELFF. In DNA, the CDR3 is TGCGCCAGCAGCCGGACAGGGGGTACCACCGGGGAGCTGTTTTTT.

The genes are TRBV20-1 and TRBJ2-3; D gene unclear. The CDR3 has 13 residues. Trimming took off 1 base at V and 1 base at J, with 6 bases between the two ends. Looked up from germline, CDR1 is DFQATT and CDR2 is SNEGSKA (reference sequence). The DNA of the CDR3 is TGCAGTGCTAGAGGCCCCGGCACAGATACGCAGTATTTT. Translation gives CSARGPGTDTQYF.

The V and J genes are TRBV27 and TRBJ2-3, with TRBD1 as a possible D gene (6 bases). This CDR3 contains 14 residues. Deletions cut 3 bases from V and 5 bases from J, with 12 bases between. Per germline, CDR1 MNHEY and CDR2 SMNVEV (reference sequence). The CDR3 region has the DNA TGTGCCAGCAGTTTCCAGGGGTTGGGAGATACGCAGTATTTT. Encoded protein: CASSFQGLGDTQYF.

This clonotype has at least ten counts. This chain connects TRBV25-1 to TRBJ2-2; no definite D call. The CDR3 has 14 residues. Deletions cut 7 bases from V and 0 bases from J, with 9 bases between. CDR1 and CDR2 (germline): MGHDK, SYGVNS. CDR3 sequence (DNA): TGTGCCAGCAACACGGGTACGAACACCGGGGAGCTGTTTTTT. It codes for CASNTGTNTGELFF.

The V and J genes are TRBV7-8 and TRBJ2-5; 11 bases align to TRBD2. Trimming at V came to 1 base and at J to 6 bases, leaving 7 bases not matched to a gene. CDR3 length: 16 amino acids. Germline lookup yields CDR1 SGHVS and CDR2 FQNEAQ. The CDR3 nucleotides are TGTGCCAGCAGCTTAGTGGTAGCGGGAGGGCCGAAGACCCAGTACTTC. It specifies CASSLVVAGGPKTQYF. The variable domain in full, completed from reference TRBV7-8 and TRBJ2-5, reads GAGVSQSPRYKVAKRGQDVALRCDPISGHVSLFWYQQALGQGPEFLTYFQNEAQLDKSGLPSDRFFAERPEGSVSTLKIQRTQQEDSAVYLCASSLVVAGGPKTQYFGPGTRLLVL.

This chain uses TRBV20-1 with TRBJ2-1; the D gene is possibly TRBD2 (5 bases). Deletions cut 0 bases from V and 3 bases from J, with 24 bases between. Per the germline V gene, CDR1 is DFQATT and CDR2 is SNEGSKA (reference sequence). This CDR3 has 19 amino acids. The CDR3 loop is CSARDFRPLTRFDYNEQFF. In DNA form, the CDR3 reads TGCAGTGCTAGAGATTTTAGGCCCCTTACTAGATTCGACTACAATGAGCAGTTCTTC.

This chain connects TRBV29-1 to TRBJ1-2; a possible D gene is TRBD1 (6 bases). Trimming took off 2 bases at V and 7 bases at J, with 8 bases between the two ends. This CDR3 is 11 amino acids long. Germline V gives CDR1 SQVTM, CDR2 ANQGSEA. The CDR3 region has the DNA TGCAGCGTTGAATGGGGGCCTGGCTACACCTTC. This sequence encodes CSVEWGPGYTF.

The chain has TRBV9 and TRBJ2-7; 8 positions match TRBD2. CDR3 size: 15 residues. After removal of 4 bases from V and 7 bases from J, the junction contained 13 bases not matched to a gene. Per germline, CDR1 SGDLS and CDR2 YYNGEE. As DNA, the CDR3 is TGTGCCAGCAGCCCTCAACTAGCGGTAGCTGGGGAGCAGTACTTC. Its translation: CASSPQLAVAGEQYF. The full variable domain, with the rest looked up from reference TRBV9 and TRBJ2-7, is DSGVTQTPKHLITATGQRVTLRCSPRSGDLSVYWYQQSLDQGLQFLIQYYNGEERAKGNILERFSAQQFPDLHSELNLSSLELGDSALYFCASSPQLAVAGEQYFGPGTRLTVT.

This chain connects TRBV29-1 to TRBJ2-2; the D is unclear. V gave up 4 bases and J gave up 1 base, with 4 bases separating them. The CDR3 is 12 residues long. Germline-derived CDR1 and CDR2 are SQVTM and ANQGSEA. The CDR3 bases are TGCAGCGTTGCGGGGAACACCGGGGAGCTGTTTTTT. This sequence encodes CSVAGNTGELFF.

V is TRBV29-1 and J is TRBJ2-5; tentative D call: TRBD1 (6 bases). The V and J ends lost 4 bases and 3 bases respectively, with 12 bases between them. Germline CDR1 SQVTM, CDR2 ANQGSEA. This CDR3 spans 13 amino acids. This chain's CDR3 is CSVALGTKETQYF. In DNA, the CDR3 is TGCAGCGTTGCACTCGGGACAAAAGAGACCCAGTACTTC.